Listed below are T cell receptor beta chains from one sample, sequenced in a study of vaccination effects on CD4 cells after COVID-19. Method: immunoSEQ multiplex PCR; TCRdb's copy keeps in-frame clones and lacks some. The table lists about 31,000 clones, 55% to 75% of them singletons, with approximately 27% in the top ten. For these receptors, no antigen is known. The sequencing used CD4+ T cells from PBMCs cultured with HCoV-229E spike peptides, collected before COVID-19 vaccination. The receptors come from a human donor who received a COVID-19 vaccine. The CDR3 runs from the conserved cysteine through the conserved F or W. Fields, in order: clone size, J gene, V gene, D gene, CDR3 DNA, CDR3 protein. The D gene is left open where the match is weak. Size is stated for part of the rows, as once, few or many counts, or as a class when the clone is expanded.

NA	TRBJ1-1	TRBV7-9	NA	TGTGCCAGCAGCTTAGGGGTATTTACTCCGATAATGAACACTGAAGCTTTCTTT	CASSLGVFTPIMNTEAFF
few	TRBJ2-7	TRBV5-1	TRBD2	TGCGCCAGCAGCTGGAGGACTAGAGACGAGCAGTACTTC	CASSWRTRDEQYF
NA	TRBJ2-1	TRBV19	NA	TGTGCCACCAGACAGAATCCGTACAATGAGCAGTTCTTC	CATRQNPYNEQFF
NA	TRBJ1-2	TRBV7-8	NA	TGTGCCAGCAGCTTAGAGTTTCAGGGGGGCTACACCTTC	CASSLEFQGGYTF
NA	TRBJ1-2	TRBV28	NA	TGTGCCAGCAGTTCAGGGGTGCGGCTTGGCTACACCTTC	CASSSGVRLGYTF
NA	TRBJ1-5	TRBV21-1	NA	TGTGCCAGCAGCATGATACCGGCCCCGAGGTATAGCAATCAGCCCCAGCATTTT	CASSMIPAPRYSNQPQHF
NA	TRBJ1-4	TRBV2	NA	TGTGCCAGCGCAGGGACGGAAAAACTGTTTTTT	CASAGTEKLFF
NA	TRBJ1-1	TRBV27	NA	TGTGCCAGCAGTGGCTACGGTGAAGCTTTCTTT	CASSGYGEAFF
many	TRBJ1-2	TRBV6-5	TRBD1	TGTGCCAGCAGTTACGGGGGGAATGAGGGGGCGCAAGGCTACACCTTC	CASSYGGNEGAQGYTF
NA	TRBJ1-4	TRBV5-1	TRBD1	TGCGCCAGCAGCTTGGCGACAGGGGAGAATGAAAAACTGTTTTTT	CASSLATGENEKLFF
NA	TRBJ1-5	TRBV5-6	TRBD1	TGTGCCAGCAGCTTGAGGACAGGGCGGGGGCCCCAGCATTTT	CASSLRTGRGPQHF
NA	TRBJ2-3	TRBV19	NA	TGTGCCAGTTCGCAGGGGCACCGCACAGATACGCAGTATTTT	CASSQGHRTDTQYF
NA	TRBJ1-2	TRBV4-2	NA	TGTGCCAGCAGCCAAGGGGAGCAGGGTGCGATTGGCTACACCTTC	CASSQGEQGAIGYTF
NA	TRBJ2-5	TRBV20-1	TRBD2	TGCAGTGCTAGTTGGCGGGAGGGCCCTCGGGAGACCCAGTACTTC	CSASWREGPRETQYF
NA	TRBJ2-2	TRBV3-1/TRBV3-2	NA	TGTGCCAGCAGCCAAGATCGGCTGAGCACCGGGGAGCTGTTTTTT	CASSQDRLSTGELFF
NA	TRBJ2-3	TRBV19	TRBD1	TGTGCCAGTAGTCCCCTTAGGGGACAGGGGGGCTCAGATACGCAGTATTTT	CASSPLRGQGGSDTQYF
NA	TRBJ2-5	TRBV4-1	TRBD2	TGCGCCAGCAGCCCCGGACTAGCGGGGCCCAGGGAGACCCAGTACTTC	CASSPGLAGPRETQYF
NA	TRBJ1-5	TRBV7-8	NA	TGTGCCAGCAGCTTGTTCTCCGTCGGGGGACAGCCCCAGCATTTT	CASSLFSVGGQPQHF
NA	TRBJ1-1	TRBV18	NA	TGTGCCAGCTCACCACCGGGTAGACAGTTGAACACTGAAGCTTTCTTT	CASSPPGRQLNTEAFF
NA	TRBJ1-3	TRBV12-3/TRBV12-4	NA	TGTGCCAGCGACCAACGCGGAAACACCATATATTTT	CASDQRGNTIYF